A single sample is the source of the 10 T cell receptor beta chains below, sequenced in a study of shared clonotypes between healthy human individuals. Libraries were prepared by immunoSEQ multiplex PCR; TCRdb keeps only in-frame clonotypes and omits some of them. The sample records 300,000 or so clones, roughly 70% being singletons. Sequencing was performed on memory CD4+ T cells sorted from blood. Subset here: CD45RA-negative fraction. The receptor source for this set is a man aged 25 to 40 in good health.

The chain couples TRBV19 to TRBJ2-7; possible D gene TRBD2, 6 bases. This CDR3 has 15 residues. The germline V and J ends were trimmed by 5 bases and 3 bases, with 17 bases remaining between them. Germline-derived CDR1 and CDR2 are LNHDA and SQIVND (reference sequence). CDR3 sequence reads: CASSVLGGGGYEQYF. The CDR3 DNA is TGTGCCAGTAGTGTCCTGGGGGGAGGCGGCTACGAGCAGTACTTC.

The chain links TRBV6-1 to TRBJ2-7, with 7 bases lining up with TRBD1. Trimming removed 5 bases from V and 4 bases from J; junction bases left unmatched: 8. The V gene's germline CDR1 is MNHNS and CDR2 SASEGT. This CDR3 has 14 residues. The CDR3 DNA reads as TGTGCCAGCAGTCCTGACAGGGAATATTACGAGCAGTACTTC. Its translation: CASSPDREYYEQYF.

The chain has TRBV7-8 and TRBJ1-1; no clear D. Trimming stripped 2 bases from V and 6 bases from J, with 13 bases between. CDR3 length equals 14 residues. The germline V gene encodes CDR1 SGHVS and CDR2 FQNEAQ. The CDR3: CASSLLPGSPEAFF. CDR3 coding DNA: TGTGCCAGCAGCTTATTGCCGGGGTCTCCTGAAGCTTTCTTT.

The chain employs TRBV5-1 and TRBJ2-1, with 11 nucleotides matching TRBD2. Germline V gene data show CDR1 as SGHRS and CDR2 as YFSETQ. V was pared by 5 bases and J by 4 bases, with 5 bases of the junction left unmatched. This CDR3 contains 15 residues. In nucleotides, the CDR3 is TGCGCCAGCAGGTCCGGGACTAGCGGATACAATGAGCAGTTCTTC. Protein: CASRSGTSGYNEQFF.

This clone was picked up a small number of times. V and J are TRBV7-9 and TRBJ1-5, with a tentative D call TRBD1 (5 bases). The germline V gene has CDR1 SEHNR and CDR2 FQNEAQ (reference sequence). V lost 6 bases, J lost 4 bases, and 16 bases lay in between. The CDR3 is made up of 15 amino acids. For the CDR3, the DNA is TGTGCCAGCAGGGAGGACGGGTGGGGGAATCAGCCCCAGCATTTT. Protein sequence: CASREDGWGNQPQHF.

The gene calls are TRBV29-1 and TRBJ2-5; either TRBD1 or TRBD2 may fit D (5 bases each). Germline CDR1 is SQVTM and CDR2 is ANQGSEA. The CDR3 is made up of 12 amino acids. V lost 7 bases and J lost 1, with 10 bases in between. The CDR3 loop reads CSASGAQETQYF. The CDR3 DNA follows: TGCAGCGCTTCCGGGGCCCAAGAGACCCAGTACTTC.

This clone was observed a handful of times. This chain connects TRBV29-1 to TRBJ2-4; D perhaps matches TRBD1 (5 bases). V was pared by 4 bases and J by 6 bases, with 10 bases between. The CDR3 loop spans 12 amino acids. Looked up from germline, CDR1 is SQVTM and CDR2 is ANQGSEA. The CDR3 DNA reads as TGCAGCGTTGTAGGGGTGGGAAACATTCAGTACTTC. Encoded protein: CSVVGVGNIQYF.

CDR3 DNA sequence: TGTGCCAGCAGTTACCAGAGAGAGACCCAGTACTTC. Amino acid sequence: CASSYQRETQYF. V and J are TRBV6-6 and TRBJ2-5, with no clear D. The CDR3 length is 12 residues. Germline V gives CDR1 MNHNY, CDR2 SVGAGI (reference sequence). V gave up 2 bases and J gave up 4 bases, with 5 bases separating them.

This clone was counted at least ten times. J is TRBJ2-7 and V is TRBV7-9; no reliable D call. V lost 4 bases, J lost 7 bases, and 8 bases lay in between. CDR3 size: 11 residues. The V gene's germline CDR1 is SEHNR and CDR2 FQNEAQ (reference sequence). The CDR3 reads CASSSSPEQYF. The CDR3 DNA follows: TGTGCCAGCAGCTCCTCACCAGAGCAGTACTTC.

This chain joins TRBV28 and TRBJ1-2; TRBD1 matches 8 bases. Looked up from germline, CDR1 is MDHEN and CDR2 is SYDVKM. The CDR3 totals 13 residues. V was clipped by 2 bases and J by 7 bases; unmatched bases: 3. The CDR3 is CASSLTGGFGYTF. The CDR3 nucleotides are TGTGCCAGCAGTTTAACAGGGGGTTTTGGCTACACCTTC.